The entry that follows covers one T cell receptor beta chain sequence. As yet, its antigen is unknown. Sequencing was performed with immunoSEQ multiplex PCR; in TCRdb, only in-frame clones are kept and a portion is missing. The repertoire consists of more than 75,000 clones, with about four fifths occurring once and the leading ten covering around 2.8%. Focal radiation and CTLA-4 blockade (ipilimumab) were tested in chemo-refractory metastatic non-small-cell lung cancer patients. The data derive from a study of radiotherapy plus CTLA-4 blockade in lung cancer. Study-level points and caveats: The authors reported that early blood T cell clone dynamics, with interferon-beta, best predicted response. Radiotherapy with ipilimumab was followed by blood expansion of tumor-derived clones.

Trimming stripped 4 bases from V and 8 bases from J, with 17 bases between. CDR3 length: 14 amino acids. Germline V gene data show CDR1 as MNHEY and CDR2 as SVGAGI. This TCR derives from a human donor with non-small cell lung cancer who had a partial response to radiotherapy plus ipilimumab. Some clones in this sample may be carry-over from other donors' samples. The V and J genes are TRBV6-5 and TRBJ1-2, with no clear D. Specimen: peripheral blood, collected from a patient treated with radiotherapy plus ipilimumab. The CDR3 coding sequence is TGTGCCAGCAGTTCCGTGTACACGCTGGGCGGCTACACCTTC. It encodes CASSSVYTLGGYTF.